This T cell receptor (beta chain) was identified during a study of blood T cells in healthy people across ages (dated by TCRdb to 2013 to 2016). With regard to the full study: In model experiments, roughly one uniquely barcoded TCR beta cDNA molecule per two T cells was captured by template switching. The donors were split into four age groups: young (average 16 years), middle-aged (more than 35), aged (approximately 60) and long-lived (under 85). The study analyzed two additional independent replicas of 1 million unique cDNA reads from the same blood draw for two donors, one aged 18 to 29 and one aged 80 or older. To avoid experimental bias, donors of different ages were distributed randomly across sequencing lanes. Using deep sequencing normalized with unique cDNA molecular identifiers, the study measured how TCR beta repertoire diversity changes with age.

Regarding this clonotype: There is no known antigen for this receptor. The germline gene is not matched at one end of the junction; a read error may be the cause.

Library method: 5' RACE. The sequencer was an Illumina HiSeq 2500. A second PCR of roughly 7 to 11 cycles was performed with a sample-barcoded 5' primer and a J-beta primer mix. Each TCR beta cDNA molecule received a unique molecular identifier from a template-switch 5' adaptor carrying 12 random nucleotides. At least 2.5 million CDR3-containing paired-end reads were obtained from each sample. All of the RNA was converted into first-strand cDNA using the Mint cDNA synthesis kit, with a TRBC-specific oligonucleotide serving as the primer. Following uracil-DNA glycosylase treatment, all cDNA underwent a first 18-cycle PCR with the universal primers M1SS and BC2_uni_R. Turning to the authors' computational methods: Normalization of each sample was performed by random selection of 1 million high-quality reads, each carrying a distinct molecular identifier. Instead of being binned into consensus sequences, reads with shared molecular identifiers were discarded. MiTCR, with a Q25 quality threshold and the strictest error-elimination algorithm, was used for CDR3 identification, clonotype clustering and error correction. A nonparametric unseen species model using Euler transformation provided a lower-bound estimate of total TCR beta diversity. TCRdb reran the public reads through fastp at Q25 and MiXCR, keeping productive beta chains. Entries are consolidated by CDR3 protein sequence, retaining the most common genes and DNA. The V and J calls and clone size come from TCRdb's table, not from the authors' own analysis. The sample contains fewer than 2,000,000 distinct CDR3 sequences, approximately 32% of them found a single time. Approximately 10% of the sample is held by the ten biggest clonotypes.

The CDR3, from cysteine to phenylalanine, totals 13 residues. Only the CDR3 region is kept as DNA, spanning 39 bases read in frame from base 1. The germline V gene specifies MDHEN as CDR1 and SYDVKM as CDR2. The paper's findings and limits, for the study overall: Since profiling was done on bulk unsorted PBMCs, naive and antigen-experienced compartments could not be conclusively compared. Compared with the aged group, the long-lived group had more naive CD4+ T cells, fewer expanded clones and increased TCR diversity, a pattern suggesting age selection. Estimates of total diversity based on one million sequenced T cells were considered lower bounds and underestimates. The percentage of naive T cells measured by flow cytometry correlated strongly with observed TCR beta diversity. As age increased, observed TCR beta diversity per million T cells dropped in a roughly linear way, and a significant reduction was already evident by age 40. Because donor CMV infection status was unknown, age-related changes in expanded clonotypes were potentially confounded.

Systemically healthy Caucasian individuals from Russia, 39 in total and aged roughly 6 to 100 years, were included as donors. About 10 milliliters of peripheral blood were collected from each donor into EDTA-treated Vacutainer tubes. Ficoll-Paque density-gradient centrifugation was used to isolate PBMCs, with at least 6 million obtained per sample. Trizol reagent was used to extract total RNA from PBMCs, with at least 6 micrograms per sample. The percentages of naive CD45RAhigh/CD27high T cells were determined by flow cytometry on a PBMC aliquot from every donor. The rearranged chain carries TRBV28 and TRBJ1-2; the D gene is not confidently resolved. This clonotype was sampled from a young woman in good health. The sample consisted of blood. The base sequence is TGTGCCAGCAACCTAAGGGAGAACTATGGCCACACCTTC. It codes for CASNLRENYGHTF.